The present T cell receptor beta chain was sequenced within a study of T-cell memory formation after mild COVID-19. Study overall: Among the donors, TCR clusters were largely specific to each donor. Points from the study as a whole: A second wave of clones peaked on day 37, and their SARS-CoV-2 specificity went unconfirmed. CD4+ bias marked clones expanding day 15 to 37, unlike balanced contracting clones. CD4+ contracting clones were found mainly in CM and EM, and CD8+ ones in EMRA.

TCRdb passed the 5' RACE reads through MiXCR, listing each CDR3 protein once. The sample carries 290,000 or so distinct CDR3 sequences, approximately 19% recorded once. This clonotype came up a few times. Its antigen is not identified. CDR1 and CDR2 (germline): MGHRA, YSYEKL. Trimming removed 3 bases from V and 8 bases from J, with 20 bases in between. The CDR3 runs to 17 residues. The sequenced material came from PBMCs or a T cell subset sorted from them (not recorded which). The receptor comes from a man aged 18 to 35 who had mild COVID-19 (a few samples of this study predate the infection). Cell type and time point are not known. The V gene is TRBV4-1, the J gene TRBJ1-6; TRBD1 is a possible D gene (5 bases). Here the CDR3 reads CASSHGEGTGRDSPLHF. DNA for the CDR3: TGCGCCAGCAGCCATGGGGAGGGGACCGGGAGGGATTCACCCCTCCACTTT.